This T cell receptor (beta chain) was retrieved from a study of STAT5B mutations in CD4+ large granular lymphocyte leukemia. General observations from the study: Main leukemic clonotypes were patient-specific, but about 25% appeared at low frequency elsewhere. Top patient clones used TRBV06 genes more often: 8/27 versus 2/35 in controls.

Controls came from buffy coats of healthy blood donors. The CDR3 extends over 14 amino acids. V lost 8 bases and J 6 bases, leaving 17 bases between the germline ends. CDR1 is SQVTM and CDR2 is ANQGSEA in the germline V gene. Comment on this clone: The antigen is undetermined.

Per the original data handling: A productive frequency of 2.59 x 10-5 was the lowest detectable. The repertoire was sequenced with immunoSEQ multiplex PCR; TCRdb's copy has only in-frame clones and lacks some. Clone size and V and J calls were adopted from that table, with D and trimming inferred from the DNA. Of roughly 30,000 clones in the sample, around 80% were seen once. This chain links TRBV29-1 with TRBJ1-6; D perhaps matches TRBD1 (5 bases). The receptor was isolated from a human donor in good health. The sample consisted of CD4+ T cells from blood buffy coats. CDR3 region: CSHSGTGCNSPLHF. The CDR3 region has the DNA TGCAGCCACTCTGGGACGGGGTGTAATTCACCCCTCCACTTT.